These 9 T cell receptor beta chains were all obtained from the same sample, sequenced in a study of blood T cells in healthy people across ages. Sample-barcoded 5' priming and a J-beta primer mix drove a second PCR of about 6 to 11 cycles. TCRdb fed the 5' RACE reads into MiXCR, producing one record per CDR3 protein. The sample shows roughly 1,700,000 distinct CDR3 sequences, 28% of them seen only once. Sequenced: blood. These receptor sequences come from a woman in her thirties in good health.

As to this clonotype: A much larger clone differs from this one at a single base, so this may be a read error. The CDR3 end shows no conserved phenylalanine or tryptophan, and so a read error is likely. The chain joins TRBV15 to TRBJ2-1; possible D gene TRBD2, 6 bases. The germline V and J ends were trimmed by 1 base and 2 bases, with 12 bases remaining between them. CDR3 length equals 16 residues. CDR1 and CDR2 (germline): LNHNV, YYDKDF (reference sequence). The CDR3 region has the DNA TGTGCCACCAGCAGAGGGACTAAACGGACCTACAATGAGCAGTTCCTC. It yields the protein CATSRGTKRTYNEQFL.

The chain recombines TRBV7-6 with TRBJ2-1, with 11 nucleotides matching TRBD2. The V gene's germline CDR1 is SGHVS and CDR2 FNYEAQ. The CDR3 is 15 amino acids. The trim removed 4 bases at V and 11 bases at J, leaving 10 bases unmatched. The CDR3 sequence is CASSSTGTSGQKQFF. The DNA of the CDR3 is TGTGCCAGCAGCTCGACCGGGACTAGCGGACAAAAGCAGTTCTTC.

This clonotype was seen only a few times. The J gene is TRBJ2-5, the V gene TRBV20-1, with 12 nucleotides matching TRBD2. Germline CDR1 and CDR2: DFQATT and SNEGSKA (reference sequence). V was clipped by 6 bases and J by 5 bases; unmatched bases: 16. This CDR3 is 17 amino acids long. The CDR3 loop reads CSASWGASGGAGETQYF. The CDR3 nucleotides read TGCAGTGCCTCATGGGGGGCTAGCGGGGGGGCCGGGGAGACCCAGTACTTC.

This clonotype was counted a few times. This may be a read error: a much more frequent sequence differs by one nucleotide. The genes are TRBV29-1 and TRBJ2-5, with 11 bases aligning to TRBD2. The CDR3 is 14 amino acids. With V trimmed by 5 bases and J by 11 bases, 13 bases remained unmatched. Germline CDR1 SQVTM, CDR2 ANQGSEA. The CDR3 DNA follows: TGCAGCGTTTTTACTAGCGGGAGTTCTAATGAGCAGTACTTC. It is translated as CSVFTSGSSNEQYF.

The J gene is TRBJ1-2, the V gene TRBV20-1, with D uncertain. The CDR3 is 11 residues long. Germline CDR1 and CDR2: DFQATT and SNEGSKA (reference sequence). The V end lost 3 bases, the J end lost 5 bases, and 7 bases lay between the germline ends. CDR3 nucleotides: TGCAGTGCTAGGGAGGGATATGGCTACACCTTC. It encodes CSAREGYGYTF.

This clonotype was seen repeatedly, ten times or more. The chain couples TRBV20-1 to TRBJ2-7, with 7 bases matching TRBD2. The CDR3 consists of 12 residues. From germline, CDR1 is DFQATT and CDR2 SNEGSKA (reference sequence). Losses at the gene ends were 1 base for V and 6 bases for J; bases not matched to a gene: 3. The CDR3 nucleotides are TGCAGTGCTAGAGGAACGGGGGGCGAGCAGTACTTC. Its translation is CSARGTGGEQYF.

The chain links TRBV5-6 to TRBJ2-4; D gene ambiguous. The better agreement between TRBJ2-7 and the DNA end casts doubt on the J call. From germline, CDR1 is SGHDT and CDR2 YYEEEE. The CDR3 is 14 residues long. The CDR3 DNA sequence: TGTGCCAGCAGCTCTAAGGTATTCACCTACGAGCAGTACTTC. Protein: CASSSKVFTYEQYF.

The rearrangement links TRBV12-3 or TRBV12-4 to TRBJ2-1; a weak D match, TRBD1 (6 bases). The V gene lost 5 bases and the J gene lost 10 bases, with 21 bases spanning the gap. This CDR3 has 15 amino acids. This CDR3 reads CASSPTQTQGREQFF. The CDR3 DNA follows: TGTGCCAGCAGTCCGACACAGACACAGGGACGGGAGCAGTTCTTC.

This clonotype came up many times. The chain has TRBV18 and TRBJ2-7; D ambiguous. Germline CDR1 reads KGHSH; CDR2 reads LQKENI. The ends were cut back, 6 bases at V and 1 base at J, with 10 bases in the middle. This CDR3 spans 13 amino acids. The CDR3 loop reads CASSEQSSYEQYF. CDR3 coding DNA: TGTGCCAGCTCCGAACAGAGTTCCTACGAGCAGTACTTC.